This entry concerns a single T cell receptor (beta chain). Its target is unknown. One entry per CDR3 protein, called by TCRdb with MiXCR from the multiplex PCR reads. The table includes about 130,000 distinct CDR3 sequences, 21% detected once. This CDR3 contains 15 residues. Trimming cost V 4 bases and J 7 bases; bases outside gene matches: 9. Germline V CDR1 and CDR2: SGHDT, YYEEEE. Samples came from axillary lymph nodes draining the breast cancer. This specimen comes from a study of breast tumors, draining lymph nodes, adjacent tissues. General study points: Data fit most tumor T cells coming from lymph node, expanding in tumor. Luminal-like breast cancer showed significantly higher tumor–nontumor repertoire similarity than basal-like.

The chain joins TRBV5-6 to TRBJ1-2, with 11 bases matching TRBD1. The TCR was taken from a female donor with breast cancer. Some clones in this sample may be carry-over from other donors' samples. The sample taken for sequencing was axillary lymph node tissue. The chain's CDR3 is CASSRDRGGDSGYTF. CDR3 DNA: TGTGCCAGCAGCCGGGACAGGGGGGGGGATAGTGGCTACACCTTC.